Presented here are 21 T cell receptor beta chains from one specimen sequenced in a study of a mutant IDH1 vaccine in newly diagnosed glioma. No antigen has been assigned to these receptors. Assay: immunoSEQ multiplex PCR; the TCRdb copy retains only in-frame clones and omits some. Of some 12,000 clones listed, about four fifths are singletons. The time point is: week 47, end of study. Vaccine doses each comprised 300 ug of mutant IDH1 20-mer peptide, with topical imiquimod. The sample here was PBMCs, taken from a glioma patient whose treatment included an IDH1 peptide vaccine. The receptors shown here come from a man aged 25 to 45 with glioma.

The chain links TRBV2 to TRBJ2-3; 13 nucleotides line up with TRBD2. Germline V CDR1 and CDR2: SNHLY, FYNNEI. V was pared by 8 bases and J by 5 bases, with 7 bases of the junction left unmatched. CDR3 size: 15 residues. The CDR3 here is CASYRTSGSLDTQYF. The CDR3 DNA follows: TGTGCCAGCTACCGGACTAGCGGGAGCTTAGATACGCAGTATTTT.

This clone is a singleton in its sample. This chain links TRBV2 with TRBJ2-1, with 7 bases lining up with TRBD2. The V segment lost 7 bases and the J segment 3 bases; nucleotides outside the gene matches: 6. The CDR3 has 14 amino acids. CDR1 is SNHLY, CDR2 FYNNEI, per germline. The CDR3 DNA reads as TGTGCCAGCACGGGGGGATGGGACTACAATGAGCAGTTCTTC. Protein product: CASTGGWDYNEQFF.

V gene TRBV25-1 combines with J gene TRBJ2-2; TRBD1 aligns across 8 bases. Germline loops: CDR1 MGHDK, CDR2 SYGVNS. V gave up 5 bases and J gave up 5 bases; unmatched junction bases: 7. The CDR3 extends over 15 amino acids. The CDR3 coding sequence is TGTGCCAGCAGTACACCGACAGGGGCGACCGGGGAGCTGTTTTTT. Its translation is CASSTPTGATGELFF.

The rearrangement uses TRBV6-5 and TRBJ2-7; D unresolved. In germline, CDR1 is MNHEY, CDR2 SVGAGI. V gave up 2 bases and J gave up 3 bases, with 8 bases separating them. The CDR3 contains 13 residues. CDR3 in DNA: TGTGCCAGCAGTTACGGTCAGCTCTACGAGCAGTACTTC. It codes for CASSYGQLYEQYF.

The CDR3 DNA reads TGCGCCAGCAGCCAATTCCCGACTAGCGGGAGAGAGACCCAGTACTTC. Translated: CASSQFPTSGRETQYF. The chain couples TRBV4-1 to TRBJ2-5; 12 bases fit TRBD2. The germline CDR1 and CDR2 sequences are MGHRA and YSYEKL. CDR3 length equals 16 residues. J was trimmed by 4 bases and V by 2 bases; bases with no gene match: 5.

V gene TRBV30 combines with J gene TRBJ1-2; tentative D call: TRBD1 (6 bases). Trimming took off 5 bases at V and 7 bases at J, with 8 bases between the two ends. This CDR3 comprises 10 residues. Germline loops: CDR1 GTSNPN, CDR2 SVGIG (reference sequence). The CDR3, as DNA: TGTGCCTGGTACAGGGTTGGCTACACCTTC. Its protein is CAWYRVGYTF.

The chain combines TRBV6-5 with TRBJ1-2; 9 bases match TRBD1. J gave up 8 bases and V 7 bases, and 8 bases lay outside the gene matches. This CDR3 contains 13 residues. Looked up from germline, CDR1 is MNHEY and CDR2 is SVGAGI. The CDR3 loop reads CASTDRGSLGYTF. CDR3 coding DNA: TGTGCCAGCACCGACAGGGGGTCTTTGGGCTACACCTTC.

J is TRBJ2-6 and V is TRBV6-1; 7 bases are shared with TRBD1. The CDR3 has 18 residues. Germline CDR1 MNHNS, CDR2 SASEGT. The V and J ends lost 2 bases and 0 bases, in that order; junction bases with no gene match: 7. The CDR3 sequence is CASSEYGTAGSGANVLTF. The CDR3, as DNA: TGTGCCAGCAGTGAATACGGGACAGCTGGCTCTGGGGCCAACGTCCTGACTTTC.

This chain links TRBV2 with TRBJ1-6, with D possibly matching TRBD1 (6 bases). There are 17 residues in the CDR3. V lost 7 bases and J 11 bases, leaving 27 bases between the germline ends. Germline CDR1 reads SNHLY; CDR2 reads FYNNEI. The CDR3 is CASTMEGGAGYSPPLHF. DNA for the CDR3: TGTGCCAGCACTATGGAGGGGGGCGCGGGCTATTCTCCACCCCTCCACTTT.

The chain is built from TRBV7-2 and TRBJ2-7; 10 bases are shared with TRBD1. Germline values: CDR1 SGHTA, CDR2 FQGNSA. The V gene end was trimmed by 5 bases and the J gene end by 4 bases; junction bases not matched to a gene: 11. This CDR3 comprises 16 residues. The CDR3 region has the DNA TGTGCCAGCAGCCCCACGCCGGGACAGGGGCGGTACGAGCAGTACTTC. Protein product: CASSPTPGQGRYEQYF.

V usage is TRBV18 and J usage is TRBJ2-3, with 10 positions matching TRBD2. The V gene end was trimmed by 3 bases and the J gene end by 2 bases; junction bases not matched to a gene: 5. The CDR3 runs 16 residues. The germline gives CDR1 KGHSH, CDR2 LQKENI. The CDR3 coding sequence is TGTGCCAGCTCACCTGGGACTAGCGAGCTCACAGATACGCAGTATTTT. Its translation is CASSPGTSELTDTQYF.

V is TRBV10-3 and J is TRBJ2-1; D is perhaps TRBD1 or TRBD2 (5 bases each). The ends were cut back, 6 bases at V and 0 bases at J, with 9 bases in the middle. In germline, CDR1 is ENHRY, CDR2 SYGVKD. The CDR3 extends over 14 amino acids. DNA of the CDR3: TGTGCCATCAGCCGGGACCCCTCCTACAATGAGCAGTTCTTC. Translation gives CAISRDPSYNEQFF.

This sequence joins TRBV6-1 and TRBJ2-1; D gene uncertain. Per the germline V gene, CDR1 is MNHNS and CDR2 is SASEGT. The V end was cut by 7 bases, the J end by 15 bases, with 22 bases between. The CDR3 spans 13 residues. CDR3 sequence (DNA): TGTGCCAGCACCCTAAGGGAATCGCGAAGCTGGTTCTTC. It yields the protein CASTLRESRSWFF.

V gene TRBV6-6 combines with J gene TRBJ1-3; perhaps TRBD1 as D (5 bases). Looked up from germline, CDR1 is MNHNY and CDR2 is SVGAGI (reference sequence). The CDR3 runs 15 residues. V was cut by 6 bases and J by 0 bases, with 12 bases left in between. The CDR3 spells CASSPGGGSGNTIYF. The CDR3 DNA follows: TGTGCCAGCAGCCCGGGGGGGGGCTCTGGAAACACCATATATTTT.

The table lists this clone with a few counts. The chain carries TRBV4-1 and TRBJ1-2; a possible D gene is TRBD1 (5 bases). The CDR3 loop spans 13 amino acids. Germline assignment: CDR1 MGHRA and CDR2 YSYEKL. V lost 3 bases to trimming and J lost 12 bases, with 17 bases between them. For the CDR3, the DNA is TGCGCCAGCAGCCAGGGGCAAGTGGGGGGGGACACCTTC. Amino acid sequence: CASSQGQVGGDTF.

This chain links TRBV6-1 with TRBJ2-3; D possibly corresponds to TRBD2 (7 bases). The CDR3 runs 17 residues. V was pared by 0 bases and J by 3 bases, with 16 bases between. Per the germline V gene, CDR1 is MNHNS and CDR2 is SASEGT. CDR3 residues: CASSEAGGRGGTDTQYF. CDR3 nucleotide sequence: TGTGCCAGCAGTGAAGCTGGCGGGAGAGGGGGAACAGATACGCAGTATTTT.

This rearrangement joins TRBV7-7 to TRBJ2-7; 7 bases are a match to TRBD2. With V trimmed by 1 base and J by 5 bases, 2 bases remained unmatched. The CDR3 loop spans 13 amino acids. Looked up from germline, CDR1 is SSHAT and CDR2 is FNYEAQ (reference sequence). The CDR3 loop reads CASSLDREDEQYF. CDR3 in DNA: TGTGCCAGCAGCTTAGACCGGGAGGACGAGCAGTACTTC.

This clone was observed a few times. The chain joins TRBV19 to TRBJ1-1, with 8 bases aligning to TRBD1. This CDR3 comprises 13 residues. J was trimmed by 5 bases and V by 9 bases; bases with no gene match: 8. Germline V CDR1 and CDR2: LNHDA, SQIVND (reference sequence). The CDR3 coding sequence is TGTGCCAGCAGACAGGGGCTGGAAACTGAAGCTTTCTTT. This translates into CASRQGLETEAFF.

The V call is TRBV10-3, the J call TRBJ2-7; no reliable D call. CDR1 and CDR2 (germline): ENHRY, SYGVKD. There are 14 residues in the CDR3. Trimming pared 7 bases from V and 5 bases from J, leaving 18 bases between. CDR3 sequence: CAITERSFHHEQYF. The CDR3 bases are TGTGCCATCACCGAAAGGAGCTTCCACCACGAGCAGTACTTC.

CDR3 amino acids: CASSFWDRTYEQYF. The CDR3, as DNA: TGTGCCAGCAGCTTTTGGGACAGAACCTACGAGCAGTACTTC. The chain is built from TRBV7-9 and TRBJ2-7; 7 bases fit TRBD1. The CDR3 extends over 14 amino acids. Trimming removed 3 bases from V and 2 bases from J; junction bases left unmatched: 4. Germline CDR1 SEHNR, CDR2 FQNEAQ (reference sequence). Using reference TRBV7-9 and TRBJ2-7 for the parts outside the CDR3, the full variable domain is DTGVSQNPRHKITKRGQNVTFRCDPISEHNRLYWYRQTLGQGPEFLTYFQNEAQLEKSRLLSDRFSAERPKGSFSTLEIQRTEQGDSAMYLCASSFWDRTYEQYFGPGTRLTVT.

The chain employs TRBV6-5 and TRBJ1-1; D is undetermined. V lost 0 bases, J lost 8 bases, and 13 bases lay in between. This CDR3 is built from 14 residues. Germline CDR1 is MNHEY and CDR2 is SVGAGI. The CDR3 spells CASSYSYASHEAFF. The CDR3 bases are TGTGCCAGCAGTTACTCGTACGCTTCGCACGAAGCTTTCTTT.